This entry lists 3 T cell receptor beta chains sequenced from one sample in a study of early T cells in non-severe SARS-CoV-2 infection. TCRdb called the 5' RACE reads again in MiXCR, with one record for every CDR3 protein. This table has roughly 30,000 distinct CDR3 sequences, 5.7% appearing once. The sequencing input was whole blood. The origin of the receptors is an adult who was a healthcare worker with PCR-confirmed SARS-CoV-2 infection or an uninfected control (not recorded which).

This clonotype was counted only a few times. The chain links TRBV20-1 to TRBJ1-1; D ambiguous. CDR1 is DFQATT and CDR2 is SNEGSKA in the germline V gene (reference sequence). The germline V and J ends were trimmed by 0 bases and 5 bases, with 10 bases remaining between them. The CDR3 is made up of 13 amino acids. Here the CDR3 DNA reads TGCAGTGCTAGAGACGGGTTGGGTACTGAAGCTTTCTTT. This translates into CSARDGLGTEAFF.

This clonotype has ten or more counts. J is TRBJ2-1 and V is TRBV24-1; D is unresolved. Trimming shortened V by 1 base and J by 8 bases, and 14 bases separated the two germline ends. This CDR3 is built from 15 residues. The germline CDR1 and CDR2 sequences are KGHDR and SFDVKD. CDR3 DNA: TGTGCCACCAGTGATTTTAGCAGACCCCTCGATGAGCAGTTCTTC. This encodes CATSDFSRPLDEQFF.

This clonotype was observed at least ten times. The chain employs TRBV6-4 and TRBJ2-1, with 14 bases identical to TRBD2. The CDR3 contains 15 residues. Germline lookup yields CDR1 MRHNA and CDR2 SNTAGT. Unmatched junction bases numbered 5, after V lost 4 bases and J lost 9 bases. The CDR3 region is CASSVPGLAGAEQFF. The CDR3 DNA reads as TGTGCCAGCAGTGTACCGGGACTAGCGGGGGCTGAGCAGTTCTTC.